This T cell receptor (beta chain) was captured in a study of cytomegalovirus exposure and HLA in healthy donors. Study-level findings and limits: Trimming of TCR beta V- and J-genes showed a link, identified in a later analysis, to a missense DCLRE1C variant.

PCR was performed using 60 Vbeta and 13 Jbeta primers. TCRdb keeps only in-frame clones here, not all; method: immunoSEQ multiplex PCR. In the table there are about 140,000 clones, approximately 70% of which are singletons. With respect to this clone: Antigen specificity is unknown.

J lost 7 bases, V lost 2 bases, and 13 bases had no gene match. CDR1 MDHEN and CDR2 SYDVKM come from the germline V gene. This CDR3 is 17 amino acids long. Source material: PBMCs. The chain employs TRBV28 and TRBJ2-7; 11 nucleotides agree with TRBD2. The clonotype comes from a young woman in good health and CMV-seronegative. The CDR3 nucleotides are TGTGCCAGCAGTTTAGTGGGAGCTAGCGGGAGGTTGGGGGAGCAGTACTTC. Its translation: CASSLVGASGRLGEQYF.